The clone carrying this T cell receptor beta chain was seen a few times. Its antigen remains unknown. This table comes from immunoSEQ multiplex PCR, and its TCRdb copy is limited to in-frame clones, with some not included. Here the sample spans 22,000 or so clones, about four fifths being singletons. The sample belongs to a study of PD-1 blockade in classical Hodgkin lymphoma. V dropped 0 bases and J dropped 8 bases, with 5 bases sitting between them. Germline V gene sequence: CDR1 MNHNY, CDR2 SVGAGI (reference sequence). The CDR3 runs 12 residues. Findings and caveats of the study: The study reported lower baseline TCR diversity in newly diagnosed patients than in healthy donors. Patients who responded completely had about the same baseline diversity as newly diagnosed patients.

All trial patients relapsed after autologous stem cell transplantation. The rearrangement links TRBV6-6 to TRBJ2-1; unclear D gene. This TCR came from a human donor with classical Hodgkin lymphoma. The sample in question was peripheral blood mononuclear cells (PBMCs), obtained before the second cycle of nivolumab. The CDR3 spells CASSYSVYEQFF. As DNA, the CDR3 is TGTGCCAGCAGTTACTCGGTGTATGAGCAGTTCTTC.